This entry features one TCR beta chain sequence. As yet, its antigen is unknown. The data derive from a study of shared clonotypes between healthy human individuals. Turning to the study itself: A donor's plate count was three for CD4 naive and three for CD4 memory; CD8 naive had two and CD8 memory one. General study results and limits: In four donors, 4.5% to 5.5% of naive CD4 clonotypes appeared in common. Among non-shared clonotypes, generation probabilities were lower than among those shared by all four donors. Memory subsets generally showed smaller estimated richness than naive subsets did.

TCRdb's table, derived via immunoSEQ multiplex PCR, lists solely in-frame clones and lacks some. This table has roughly 890,000 clones, roughly 92% appearing once. The naive CD8 fraction comprised CD45RO-negative cells positively selected for CCR7 and excluded terminally differentiated effector memory CD45RA+ cells. Sequencing used naive CD8+ T cells sorted from blood. This receptor was identified in a man younger than 40 in good health.

The DNA of the CDR3 is TGTGCCAGCAGTTCGGGCGGGAGGGACCAAGAGACCCAGTACTTC. Translated, it gives CASSSGGRDQETQYF. The genes are TRBV6-6 and TRBJ2-5, with 9 bases that match TRBD2. V lost 4 bases to trimming and J lost 0 bases; unmatched junction nucleotides: 3. CDR3 size: 15 residues. Germline CDR1 MNHNY, CDR2 SVGAGI (reference sequence).